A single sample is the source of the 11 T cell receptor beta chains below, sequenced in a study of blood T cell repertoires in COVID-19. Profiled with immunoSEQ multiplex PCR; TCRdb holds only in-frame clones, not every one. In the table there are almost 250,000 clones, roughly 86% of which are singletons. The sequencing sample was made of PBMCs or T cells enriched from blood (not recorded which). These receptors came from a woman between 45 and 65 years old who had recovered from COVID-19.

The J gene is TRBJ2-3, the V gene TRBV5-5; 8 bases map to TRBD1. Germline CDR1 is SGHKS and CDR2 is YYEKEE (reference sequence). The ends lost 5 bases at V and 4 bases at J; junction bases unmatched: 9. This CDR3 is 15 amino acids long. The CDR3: CASRRTGNFADTQYF. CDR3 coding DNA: TGTGCCAGCAGACGGACAGGGAACTTTGCAGATACGCAGTATTTT.

CDR3 sequence (DNA): TGTGCCAGCAGCTCTCTGGACAGACAAGAGACCCAGTACTTC. Translation: CASSSLDRQETQYF. V and J are TRBV7-2 and TRBJ2-5; D possibly corresponds to TRBD1 (6 bases). CDR3 length equals 14 residues. Germline CDR1 SGHTA, CDR2 FQGNSA. V was trimmed by 4 bases and J by 2 bases, leaving 11 bases between them.

CDR3 sequence (DNA): TGTGCCAGCATTATAGTGGGCATGAACACTGAAGCTTTCTTT. Its protein is CASIIVGMNTEAFF. The V call is TRBV7-2, the J call TRBJ1-1; D remains unclear. Trimming shortened V by 7 bases and J by 0 bases, and 12 bases separated the two germline ends. The CDR3 has 14 residues. In germline, CDR1 is SGHTA, CDR2 FQGNSA.

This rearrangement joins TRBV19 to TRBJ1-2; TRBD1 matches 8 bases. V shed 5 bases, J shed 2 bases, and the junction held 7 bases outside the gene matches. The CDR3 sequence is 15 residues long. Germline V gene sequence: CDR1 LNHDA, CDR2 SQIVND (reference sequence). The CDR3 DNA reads TGTGCCAGTAGTTTCAGGACAGGGTGGAACTATGGCTACACCTTC. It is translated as CASSFRTGWNYGYTF.

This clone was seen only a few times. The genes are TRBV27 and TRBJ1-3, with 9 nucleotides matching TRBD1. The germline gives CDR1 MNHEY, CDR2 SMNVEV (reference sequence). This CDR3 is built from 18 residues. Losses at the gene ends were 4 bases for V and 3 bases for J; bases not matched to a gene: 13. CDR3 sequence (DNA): TGTGCCAGCAGTTCTATGCCGGGACAGGGATCGGATGGAAACACCATATATTTT. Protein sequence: CASSSMPGQGSDGNTIYF.

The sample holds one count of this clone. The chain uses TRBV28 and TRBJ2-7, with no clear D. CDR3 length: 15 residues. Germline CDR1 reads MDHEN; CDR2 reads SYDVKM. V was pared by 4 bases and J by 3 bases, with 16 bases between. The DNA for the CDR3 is TGTGCCAGCAGTTCCGATCCTTCCGGGTTCTACGAGCAGTACTTC. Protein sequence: CASSSDPSGFYEQYF. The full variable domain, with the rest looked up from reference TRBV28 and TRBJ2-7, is DVKVTQSSRYLVKRTGEKVFLECVQDMDHENMFWYRQDPGLGLRLIYFSYDVKMKEKGDIPEGYSVSREKKERFSLILESASTNQTSMYLCASSSDPSGFYEQYFGPGTRLTVT.

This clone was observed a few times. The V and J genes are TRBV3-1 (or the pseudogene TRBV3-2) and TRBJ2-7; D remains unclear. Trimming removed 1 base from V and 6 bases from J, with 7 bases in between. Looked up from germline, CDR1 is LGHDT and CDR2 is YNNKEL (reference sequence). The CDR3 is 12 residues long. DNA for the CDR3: TGTGCCAGCAGCCAAGTTCAGCGCGAGCAGTACTTC. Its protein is CASSQVQREQYF.

CDR3 coding DNA: TGTGCCAGCAGCCGTGAGGAGCAACCAGAGCAGTACTTC. Translation gives CASSREEQPEQYF. This sequence joins TRBV4-2 and TRBJ2-7; the D is unclear. CDR3 size: 13 residues. Trimming left V 4 bases short and J 7 bases short, with 14 bases between. The germline gives CDR1 LGHNA, CDR2 YNFKEQ.

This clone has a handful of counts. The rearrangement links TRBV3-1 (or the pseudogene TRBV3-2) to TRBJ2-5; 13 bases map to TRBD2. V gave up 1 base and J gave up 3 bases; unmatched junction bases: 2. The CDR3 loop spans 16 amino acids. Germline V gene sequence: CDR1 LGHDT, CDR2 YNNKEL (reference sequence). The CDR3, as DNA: TGTGCCAGCAGCCAAGTAGGGACTAGCGGGAAAGAGACCCAGTACTTC. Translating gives CASSQVGTSGKETQYF.

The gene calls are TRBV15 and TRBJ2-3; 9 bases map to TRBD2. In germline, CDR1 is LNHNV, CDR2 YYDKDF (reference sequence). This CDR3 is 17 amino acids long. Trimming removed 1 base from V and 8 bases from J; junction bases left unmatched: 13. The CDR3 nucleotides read TGTGCCACCAGCAGAGGAGTCGGGGCTAGCGGGATCGGTACGCAGTATTTT. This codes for CATSRGVGASGIGTQYF.

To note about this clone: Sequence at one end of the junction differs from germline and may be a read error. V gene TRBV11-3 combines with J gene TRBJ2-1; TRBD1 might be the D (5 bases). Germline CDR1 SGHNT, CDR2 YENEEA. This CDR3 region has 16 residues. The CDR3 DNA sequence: TGTGCCAGCAGCCTAGAAGGGGCCGCGAACTACAATGAGCAGTTCTTC. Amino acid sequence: CASSLEGAANYNEQFF. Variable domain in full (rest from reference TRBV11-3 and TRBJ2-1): EAGVVQSPRYKIIEKKQPVAFWCNPISGHNTLYWYLQNLGQGPELLIRYENEEAVDDSQLPKDRFSAERLKGVDSTLKIQPAELGDSAVYLCASSLEGAANYNEQFFGPGTRLTVL.